The sequence of this T cell receptor beta chain was determined in a study of identical twins. Each CDR3 protein gets one entry after TCRdb re-called the 5' RACE reads with MiXCR. This sample carries fewer than 650,000 distinct CDR3 sequences, 9.6% of them seen once, and the ten largest clones take 2.5% to 3%. The table lists this clonotype with a few counts. CDR3 length: 14 residues. Germline V gene data show CDR1 as SGHVS and CDR2 as FQNEAQ. V lost 8 bases, J lost 1 base, and 5 bases stayed unmatched. The same specimen was also included in a second study, on yellow fever vaccine responses in identical twins.

Sequencing used PBMCs. The chain recombines TRBV7-8 with TRBJ2-5; 9 nucleotides align to TRBD2. The sequence derives from a woman younger than 35 in good health. This CDR3 reads CASCPGLAQETQYF. CDR3 DNA: TGTGCCAGCTGCCCGGGACTAGCCCAAGAGACCCAGTACTTC.